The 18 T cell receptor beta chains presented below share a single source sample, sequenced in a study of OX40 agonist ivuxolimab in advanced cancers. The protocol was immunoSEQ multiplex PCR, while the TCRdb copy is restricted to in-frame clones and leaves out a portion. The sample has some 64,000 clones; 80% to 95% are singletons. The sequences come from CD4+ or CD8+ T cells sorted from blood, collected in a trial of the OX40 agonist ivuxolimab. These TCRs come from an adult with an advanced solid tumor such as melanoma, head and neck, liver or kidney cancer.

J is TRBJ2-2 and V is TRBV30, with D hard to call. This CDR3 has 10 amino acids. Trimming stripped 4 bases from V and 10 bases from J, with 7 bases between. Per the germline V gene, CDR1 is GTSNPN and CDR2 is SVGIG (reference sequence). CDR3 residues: CAWKAQELFF. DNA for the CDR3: TGTGCCTGGAAGGCGCAGGAGCTGTTTTTT. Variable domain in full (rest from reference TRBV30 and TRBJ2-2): SQTIHQWPATLVQPVGSPLSLECTVEGTSNPNLYWYRQAAGRGLQLLFYSVGIGQISSEVPQNLSASRPQDRQFILSSKKLLLSDSGFYLCAWKAQELFFGEGSRLTVL.

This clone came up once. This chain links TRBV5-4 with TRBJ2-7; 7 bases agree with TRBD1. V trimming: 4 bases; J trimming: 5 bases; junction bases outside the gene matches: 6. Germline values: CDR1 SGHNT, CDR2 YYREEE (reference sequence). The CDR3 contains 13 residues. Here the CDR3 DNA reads TGTGCCAGCAGCCTTACAGGGGCCGACGAGCAGTACTTC. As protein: CASSLTGADEQYF. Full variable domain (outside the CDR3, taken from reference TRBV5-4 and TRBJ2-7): ETGVTQSPTHLIKTRGQQVTLRCSSQSGHNTVSWYQQALGQGPQFIFQYYREEENGRGNFPPRFSGLQFPNYSSELNVNALELDDSALYLCASSLTGADEQYFGPGTRLTVT.

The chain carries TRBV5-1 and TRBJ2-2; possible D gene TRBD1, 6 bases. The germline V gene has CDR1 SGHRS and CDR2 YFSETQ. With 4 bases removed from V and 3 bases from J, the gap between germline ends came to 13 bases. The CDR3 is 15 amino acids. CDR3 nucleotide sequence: TGCGCCAGCAGCAGATCGGACAGTTACACCGGGGAGCTGTTTTTT. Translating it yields CASSRSDSYTGELFF.

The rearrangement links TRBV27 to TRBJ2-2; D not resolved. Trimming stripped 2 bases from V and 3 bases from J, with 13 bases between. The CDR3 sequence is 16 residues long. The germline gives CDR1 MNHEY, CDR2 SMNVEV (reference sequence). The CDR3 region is CASSLIGPMHTGELFF. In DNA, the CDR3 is TGTGCCAGCAGTTTAATAGGGCCAATGCACACCGGGGAGCTGTTTTTT.

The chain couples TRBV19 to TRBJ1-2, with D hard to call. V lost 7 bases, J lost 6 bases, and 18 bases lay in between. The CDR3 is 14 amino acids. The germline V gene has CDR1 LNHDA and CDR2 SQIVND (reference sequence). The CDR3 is CASTVGSGADGYTF. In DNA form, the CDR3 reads TGTGCCAGTACGGTGGGGAGTGGAGCGGATGGCTACACCTTC. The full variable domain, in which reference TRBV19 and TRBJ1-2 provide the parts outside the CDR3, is DGGITQSPKYLFRKEGQNVTLSCEQNLNHDAMYWYRQDPGQGLRLIYYSQIVNDFQKGDIAEGYSVSREKKESFPLTVTSAQKNPTAFYLCASTVGSGADGYTFGSGTRLTVV.

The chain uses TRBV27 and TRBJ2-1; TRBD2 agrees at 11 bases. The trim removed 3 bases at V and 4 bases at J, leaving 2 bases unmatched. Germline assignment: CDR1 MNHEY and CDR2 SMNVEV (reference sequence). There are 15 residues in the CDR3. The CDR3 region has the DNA TGTGCCAGCAGTTTGGGACTAGCGGATTACAATGAGCAGTTCTTC. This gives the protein CASSLGLADYNEQFF.

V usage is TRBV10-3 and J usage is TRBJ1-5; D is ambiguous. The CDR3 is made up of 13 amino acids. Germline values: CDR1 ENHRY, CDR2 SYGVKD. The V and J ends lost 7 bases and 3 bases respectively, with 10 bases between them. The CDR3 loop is CAINDHNNQPQHF. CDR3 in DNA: TGTGCCATCAACGACCATAACAATCAGCCCCAGCATTTT.

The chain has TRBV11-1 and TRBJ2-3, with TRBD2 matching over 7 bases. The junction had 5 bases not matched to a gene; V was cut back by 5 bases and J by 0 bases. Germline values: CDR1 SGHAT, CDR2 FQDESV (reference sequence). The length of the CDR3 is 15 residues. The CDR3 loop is CASSPRLASTDTQYF. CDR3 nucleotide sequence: TGTGCCAGCAGCCCCAGACTAGCTAGCACAGATACGCAGTATTTT.

The CDR3 region is CASSLGGSGTVYTQYF. The CDR3 DNA reads as TGTGCCAGCAGCCTCGGGGGTAGCGGGACGGTTTATACGCAGTATTTT. The chain has TRBV9 and TRBJ2-3; 8 bases align to TRBD2. Germline V lookup: CDR1 SGDLS, CDR2 YYNGEE. The J segment lost 7 bases and the V segment lost 4 bases, leaving 14 bases of the junction unmatched. The CDR3 is 16 amino acids.

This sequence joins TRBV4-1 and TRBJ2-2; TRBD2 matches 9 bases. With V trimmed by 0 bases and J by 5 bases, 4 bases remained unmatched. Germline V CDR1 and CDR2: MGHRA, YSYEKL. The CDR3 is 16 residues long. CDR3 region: CASSQETSGPTGELFF. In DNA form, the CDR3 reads TGCGCCAGCAGCCAAGAGACTAGCGGCCCAACCGGGGAGCTGTTTTTT.

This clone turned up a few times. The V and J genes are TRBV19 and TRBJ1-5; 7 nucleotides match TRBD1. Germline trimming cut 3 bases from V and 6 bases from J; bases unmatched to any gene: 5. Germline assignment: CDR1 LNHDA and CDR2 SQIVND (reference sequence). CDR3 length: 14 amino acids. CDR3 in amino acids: CASSIIGGGQPQHF. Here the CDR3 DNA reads TGTGCCAGTAGTATTATAGGGGGCGGTCAGCCCCAGCATTTT.

This chain's CDR3 is CASSLGAGLAVLPTSGELFF. CDR3 bases: TGTGCCAGCAGCTTGGGGGCCGGGCTAGCGGTGCTCCCAACGAGCGGGGAGCTGTTTTTT. The V call is TRBV5-5, the J call TRBJ2-2; 7 nucleotides agree with TRBD2. The CDR3 length is 20 residues. J gave up 7 bases and V 0 bases, and 21 bases lay outside the gene matches. CDR1 SGHKS and CDR2 YYEKEE come from the germline V gene (reference sequence).

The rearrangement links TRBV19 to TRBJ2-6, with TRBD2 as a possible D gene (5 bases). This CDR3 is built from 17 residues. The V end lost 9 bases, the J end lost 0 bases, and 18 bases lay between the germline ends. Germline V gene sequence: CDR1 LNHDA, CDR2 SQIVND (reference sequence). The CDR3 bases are TGTGCCAGCCTCCCCGAGGGCTGGGGCTCTGGGGCCAACGTCCTGACTTTC. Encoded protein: CASLPEGWGSGANVLTF. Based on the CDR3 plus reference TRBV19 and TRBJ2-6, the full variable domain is DGGITQSPKYLFRKEGQNVTLSCEQNLNHDAMYWYRQDPGQGLRLIYYSQIVNDFQKGDIAEGYSVSREKKESFPLTVTSAQKNPTAFYLCASLPEGWGSGANVLTFGAGSRLTVL.

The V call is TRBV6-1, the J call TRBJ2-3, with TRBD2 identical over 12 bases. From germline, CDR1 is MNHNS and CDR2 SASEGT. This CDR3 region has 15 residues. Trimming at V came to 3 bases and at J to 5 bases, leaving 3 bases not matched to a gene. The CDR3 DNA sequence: TGTGCCAGCAGTGATACGGGACTAGCGGGAGATACGCAGTATTTT. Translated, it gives CASSDTGLAGDTQYF.

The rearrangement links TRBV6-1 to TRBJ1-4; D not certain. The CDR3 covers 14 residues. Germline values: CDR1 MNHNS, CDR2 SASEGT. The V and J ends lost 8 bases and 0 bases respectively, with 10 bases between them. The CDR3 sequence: CASCCLATNEKLFF. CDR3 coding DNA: TGTGCCAGCTGTTGCCTTGCAACTAATGAAAAACTGTTTTTT.

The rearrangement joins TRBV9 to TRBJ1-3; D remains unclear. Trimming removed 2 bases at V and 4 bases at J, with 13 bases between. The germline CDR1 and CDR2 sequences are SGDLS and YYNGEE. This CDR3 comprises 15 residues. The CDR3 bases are TGTGCCAGCAGCGTTGGGCTACTGGGAGGAAACACCATATATTTT. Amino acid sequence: CASSVGLLGGNTIYF.

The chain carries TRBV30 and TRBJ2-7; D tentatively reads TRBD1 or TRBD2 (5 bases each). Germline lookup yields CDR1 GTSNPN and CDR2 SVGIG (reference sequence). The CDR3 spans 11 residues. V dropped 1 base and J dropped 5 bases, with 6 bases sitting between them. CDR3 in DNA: TGTGCCTGGAGTGGGGGGAACGAGCAGTACTTC. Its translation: CAWSGGNEQYF. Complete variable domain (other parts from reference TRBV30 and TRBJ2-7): SQTIHQWPATLVQPVGSPLSLECTVEGTSNPNLYWYRQAAGRGLQLLFYSVGIGQISSEVPQNLSASRPQDRQFILSSKKLLLSDSGFYLCAWSGGNEQYFGPGTRLTVT.

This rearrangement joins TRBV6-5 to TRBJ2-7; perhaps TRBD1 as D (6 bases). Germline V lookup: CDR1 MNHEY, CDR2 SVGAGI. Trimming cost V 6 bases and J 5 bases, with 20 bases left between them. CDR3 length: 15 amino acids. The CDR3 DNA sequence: TGTGCCAGCAGGCGCCAGACAGGCTCTTTCGACGAGCAGTACTTC. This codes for CASRRQTGSFDEQYF.